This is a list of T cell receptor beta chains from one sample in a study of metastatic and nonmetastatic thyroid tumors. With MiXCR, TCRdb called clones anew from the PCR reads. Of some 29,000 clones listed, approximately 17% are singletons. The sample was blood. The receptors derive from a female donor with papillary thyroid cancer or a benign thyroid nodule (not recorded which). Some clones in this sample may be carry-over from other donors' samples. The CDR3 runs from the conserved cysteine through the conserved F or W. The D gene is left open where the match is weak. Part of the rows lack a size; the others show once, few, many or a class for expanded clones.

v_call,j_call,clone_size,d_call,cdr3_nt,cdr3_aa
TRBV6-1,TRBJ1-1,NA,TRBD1,TGTGCCAGCATAACCCCGGACAGGTGGATCCCGAACACTGAAGCTTTCTTT,CASITPDRWIPNTEAFF
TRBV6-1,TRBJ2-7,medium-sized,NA,TGTGCCAGCAGTGACAGGGATGGGGCCTACGAGCAGTACTTC,CASSDRDGAYEQYF
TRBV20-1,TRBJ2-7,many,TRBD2,TGCAGTGCTCCCGGGACTAGATACGAGCAGTACTTC,CSAPGTRYEQYF
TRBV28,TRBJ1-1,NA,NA,TGTGCCAGCAGTCCGGGACACGTGAACACTGAAGCTTTCTTT,CASSPGHVNTEAFF
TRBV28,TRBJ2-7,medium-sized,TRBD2,TGTGCCAGCAGTTTGTTACCGAGTTGGCGGGAGATCAGGACCTACGAGCAGTACTTC,CASSLLPSWREIRTYEQYF
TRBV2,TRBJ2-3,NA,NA,TGTGCCAGCCACCAAACCCCCGGGAGCACAGATACGCAGTATTTT,CASHQTPGSTDTQYF
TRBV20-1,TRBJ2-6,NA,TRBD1,TGCAGTGCTAGAGATGATCACAGGGGTAACTCTGGGGCCAACGTCCTGACTTTC,CSARDDHRGNSGANVLTF
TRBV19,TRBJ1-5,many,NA,TGTGCCAGTAGTCCGACGGGACCGGGGAGCAATCAGCCCCAGCATTTT,CASSPTGPGSNQPQHF
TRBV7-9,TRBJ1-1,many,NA,TGTGCCAGCAGCTCCCCGGGGGGGACTGAAGCTTTCTTT,CASSSPGGTEAFF
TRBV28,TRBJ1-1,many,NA,TGTGCCAGCAGTTTATACAGGATGAACACTGAAGCTTTCTTT,CASSLYRMNTEAFF
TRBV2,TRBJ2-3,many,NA,TGTGCCAGCAGCGGAGGGTCAGATACGCAGTATTTT,CASSGGSDTQYF
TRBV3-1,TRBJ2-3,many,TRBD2,TGTGCCAGCAGTTTCACTAGCGGGAGTGGGACAGATACGCAGTATTTT,CASSFTSGSGTDTQYF
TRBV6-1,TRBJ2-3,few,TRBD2,TGTGCCATCAGTGACACAGGACTAGCCGGAGGGCCGGATACGCAGTATTTT,CAISDTGLAGGPDTQYF
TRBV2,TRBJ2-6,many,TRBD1,TGTGCCACCGACAGGGTTTTGGCCAACGTCCTGACTTTC,CATDRVLANVLTF
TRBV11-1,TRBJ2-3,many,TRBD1,TGTGCCAGCAGCTTAATGGGGACAGCCAGCACAGATACGCAGTATTTT,CASSLMGTASTDTQYF
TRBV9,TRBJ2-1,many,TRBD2,TGTGCCAGCAGCGGCGGGACTAGCGGTACCACCTACAATGAGCAGTTCTTC,CASSGGTSGTTYNEQFF
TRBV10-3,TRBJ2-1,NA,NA,TGTGCCATCAGTGAATGCCAGCGTGGCAACAATGAGCAGTTCTTC,CAISECQRGNNEQFF
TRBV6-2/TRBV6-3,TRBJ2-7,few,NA,TGTGCCAGCAGTTACTCCCCAGGTAGGTCTGCCTACGATCAGTACTTC,CASSYSPGRSAYDQYF
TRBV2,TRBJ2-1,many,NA,TGTGCCAGCAGCGAATACGTCCGGGAGCAGTTCTTC,CASSEYVREQFF
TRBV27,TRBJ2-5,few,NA,TGTGCCAGCTCGGTGAGTGGGTCGGTTGTCGAGACCCAGTACTTC,CASSVSGSVVETQYF